These 8 T cell receptor beta chains were sequenced from one sample in a study of blood T cells in healthy people across ages. Together with a sample-barcoded 5' primer, a J-beta primer mix was included in a second PCR lasting about 7 to 11 cycles. TCRdb re-called the 5' RACE reads with MiXCR, one entry per CDR3 protein. The table records about 1.5 million distinct CDR3 sequences, less than 45% of them present only once. Sequencing was performed on blood. These receptors were obtained from a woman aged 18-30 years in good health.

The gene calls are TRBV18 and TRBJ1-1; 9 bases match TRBD1. CDR3 length: 14 amino acids. The germline gives CDR1 KGHSH, CDR2 LQKENI. V trimming: 5 bases; J trimming: 1 base; junction bases outside the gene matches: 2. CDR3 region: CASSKGQGNTEAFF. The CDR3 DNA reads TGTGCCAGCTCAAAGGGACAGGGGAACACTGAAGCTTTCTTT.

This chain's CDR3 is CASSSTTGWGSYNEQYF. DNA for the CDR3: TGTGCCAGCAGTTCCACCACAGGGTGGGGTTCCTACAATGAGCAGTACTTC. The chain recombines TRBV27 with TRBJ2-1; possibly TRBD1 for D (6 bases). The closer fit of TRBJ2-7 to the DNA end suggests the J call may be wrong. Germline values: CDR1 MNHEY, CDR2 SMNVEV (reference sequence). CDR3 length: 17 amino acids.

This clonotype has just one count. The CDR3 DNA follows: TGCGCCAGCAGCACCGGGCTGAGGGAGAGCACAGATACGCAGTATTTT. Translated, it gives CASSTGLRESTDTQYF. The rearrangement joins TRBV5-1 to TRBJ2-3, with D tentatively TRBD2 (5 bases). The CDR3 contains 16 residues. Per the germline V gene, CDR1 is SGHRS and CDR2 is YFSETQ. V was pared by 4 bases and J by 0 bases, with 15 bases between.

This chain joins TRBV4-3 and TRBJ2-5; tentatively, D is TRBD1 or TRBD2 (6 bases each). The better agreement between TRBJ2-7 and the DNA end casts doubt on the J call. CDR1 and CDR2 from the germline V gene are LGHNA and YSLEER. This CDR3 has 15 amino acids. The chain's CDR3 is CASSQVQGLSYEQYF. The CDR3 DNA reads as TGCGCCAGCAGCCAAGTACAGGGACTGTCGTACGAGCAGTACTTC.

V usage is TRBV7-9 and J usage is TRBJ2-3; D is possibly TRBD1 (6 bases). CDR1 is SEHNR and CDR2 is FQNEAQ in the germline V gene (reference sequence). There are 17 residues in the CDR3. V was cut by 5 bases and J by 2 bases, with 20 bases left in between. CDR3 DNA: TGTGCCAGCAGCGATTACAGGGCCCCGAGGAACACAGATACGCAGTATTTT. It encodes CASSDYRAPRNTDTQYF. The full variable domain, in which reference TRBV7-9 and TRBJ2-3 provide the parts outside the CDR3, is DTGVSQNPRHKITKRGQNVTFRCDPISEHNRLYWYRQTLGQGPEFLTYFQNEAQLEKSRLLSDRFSAERPKGSFSTLEIQRTEQGDSAMYLCASSDYRAPRNTDTQYFGPGTRLTVL.

This chain uses TRBV9 with TRBJ1-1; no clear D gene. The CDR3 runs 14 residues. V lost 0 bases and J 1 base, leaving 7 bases between the germline ends. The germline CDR1 and CDR2 sequences are SGDLS and YYNGEE. CDR3 sequence reads: CASSVAQENTEAFF. CDR3 nucleotide sequence: TGTGCCAGCAGCGTAGCCCAGGAGAACACTGAAGCTTTCTTT.

V gene TRBV28 combines with J gene TRBJ2-3; 12 positions match TRBD2. The CDR3 covers 16 residues. V shed 1 base and J 6 bases; nucleotides not matched to a gene: 5. Germline CDR1 MDHEN, CDR2 SYDVKM. CDR3: CASSLFLAGGNDTQYF. The CDR3 DNA reads as TGTGCCAGCAGTTTATTCCTAGCGGGGGGGAATGATACGCAGTATTTT.

The V and J genes are TRBV15 and TRBJ1-1; TRBD1 matches 10 bases. J gave up 3 bases and V 5 bases, and 12 bases lay outside the gene matches. The CDR3 is 17 amino acids. Germline values: CDR1 LNHNV, CDR2 YYDKDF (reference sequence). This CDR3 reads CATSPKTGGAEYTEAFF. CDR3 sequence (DNA): TGTGCCACCAGCCCCAAGACAGGGGGCGCGGAGTACACTGAAGCTTTCTTT.